This TCR beta chain stems from a study of blood T cell repertoires in COVID-19. CDR3 length equals 11 residues. Germline loops: CDR1 LNHDA, CDR2 SQIVND (reference sequence). V gave up 6 bases and J gave up 1 base, with 3 bases separating them. Generated by immunoSEQ multiplex PCR, the TCRdb table keeps only in-frame clones and is missing some. The repertoire holds approximately 350,000 clones, approximately 87% seen once, with under 6.5% in the top ten. This sequence was found in a woman between 45 and 60 years old with COVID-19, enrolled during active disease. The chain joins TRBV19 to TRBJ2-5; D not certain. What was sequenced was peripheral blood. The CDR3 DNA reads TGTGCCAGTAGCTCCCAAGAGACCCAGTACTTC. Protein: CASSSQETQYF.